These 22 T cell receptor beta chains were all obtained from the same sample, sequenced in a study of shared clonotypes between healthy human individuals. The repertoire was sequenced with immunoSEQ multiplex PCR; TCRdb's copy has only in-frame clones and lacks some. Among about 1 million clones listed, more than 65% were seen once. The sequenced material came from memory CD4+ T cells sorted from blood. Specified subset: CD45RA-negative fraction. These receptor sequences come from a man between 18 and 35 years old in good health.

This clone has a handful of counts. The gene calls are TRBV28 and TRBJ1-4; D remains unclear. CDR1 is MDHEN, CDR2 SYDVKM, per germline. V was shortened by 8 bases and J by 3 bases, with 10 bases between the two germline ends. The CDR3 is 13 residues long. The chain's CDR3 is CASALKANEKLFF. The DNA for the CDR3 is TGTGCCAGCGCCCTTAAAGCTAATGAAAAACTGTTTTTT.

The chain combines TRBV19 with TRBJ2-3; D unresolved. The CDR3 consists of 14 residues. CDR1 is LNHDA, CDR2 SQIVND, per germline (reference sequence). Trimming removed 7 bases from V and 2 bases from J, with 13 bases in between. CDR3 DNA sequence: TGTGCCAGTACCTCCGGAAGCTCCACAGATACGCAGTATTTT. This translates into CASTSGSSTDTQYF.

As for this clone: Other nucleotide sequences from this sample produce the same CDR3. This sequence joins TRBV19 and TRBJ1-5; 8 nucleotides line up with TRBD1. V was clipped by 4 bases and J by 5 bases; unmatched bases: 4. The CDR3 spans 14 residues. The V gene's germline CDR1 is LNHDA and CDR2 SQIVND (reference sequence). The chain's CDR3 is CASSTGQGYQPQHF. The DNA for the CDR3 is TGTGCCAGTAGTACAGGACAGGGATATCAGCCCCAGCATTTT.

The V gene is TRBV20-1, the J gene TRBJ1-2, with D perhaps TRBD1 (5 bases). V was shortened by 6 bases and J by 5 bases, with 10 bases between the two germline ends. The CDR3 is 11 residues long. The germline V gene encodes CDR1 DFQATT and CDR2 SNEGSKA (reference sequence). The CDR3 loop is CSAGRAYGYTF. In DNA, the CDR3 is TGCAGTGCGGGACGGGCGTATGGCTACACCTTC.

The rearrangement links TRBV18 to TRBJ1-1, with a tentative D call TRBD1 (5 bases). The CDR3 is 16 residues long. Deletions cut 0 bases from V and 0 bases from J, with 11 bases between. Germline V gene data show CDR1 as KGHSH and CDR2 as LQKENI. In nucleotides, the CDR3 is TGTGCCAGCTCACCACCCGGGGGACGGGTGAACACTGAAGCTTTCTTT. Its translation: CASSPPGGRVNTEAFF.

Note on this clone: The same CDR3 also results from other DNA sequences found in this sample. The V call is TRBV10-1, the J call TRBJ2-7, with TRBD2 matching over 7 bases. Trimming took 6 bases from V and 1 from J; bases not matched to a gene: 3. From germline, CDR1 is WNHNN and CDR2 SYGVQD (reference sequence). CDR3 length equals 13 residues. The CDR3 nucleotides read TGCGCCAGCAGCCCGGGGGGTTCCTACGAGCAGTACTTC. Encoded protein: CASSPGGSYEQYF.

The chain recombines TRBV19 with TRBJ1-1; no definite D call. The V and J ends lost 3 bases and 1 base respectively, with 9 bases between them. Germline CDR1 and CDR2: LNHDA and SQIVND (reference sequence). The CDR3 has 14 residues. This chain's CDR3 is CASSMSSGNTEAFF. The CDR3 DNA reads as TGTGCCAGTAGTATGTCTTCGGGGAACACTGAAGCTTTCTTT.

This chain links TRBV6-1 with TRBJ1-5; no firm D call. CDR1 and CDR2 (germline): MNHNS, SASEGT. The V and J ends lost 8 bases and 7 bases respectively, with 12 bases between them. CDR3 length: 12 residues. The CDR3 spells CASCPAVQPQHF. The DNA of the CDR3 is TGTGCCAGCTGTCCAGCCGTACAGCCCCAGCATTTT.

The J gene is TRBJ1-1, the V gene TRBV5-6; D gene unclear. The CDR3 has 14 amino acids. Germline loops: CDR1 SGHDT, CDR2 YYEEEE. Trimming stripped 0 bases from V and 6 bases from J, with 12 bases between. The CDR3 DNA is TGTGCCAGCAGCTTGGTGGGGAGTCGGGCTGAAGCTTTCTTT. Protein product: CASSLVGSRAEAFF.

The rearrangement joins TRBV6-5 to TRBJ2-7; TRBD1 agrees at 9 bases. The germline gives CDR1 MNHEY, CDR2 SVGAGI. This CDR3 spans 14 amino acids. V lost 6 bases and J lost 6; bases outside the gene matches: 9. The DNA for the CDR3 is TGTGCCAGCAGCTCCGGGACAGGGCCCAGCGAGCAGTACTTC. Translated: CASSSGTGPSEQYF.

The genes are TRBV7-2 and TRBJ2-7; 10 positions match TRBD1. CDR1 is SGHTA, CDR2 FQGNSA, per germline. The trim removed 1 base at V and 3 bases at J, leaving 3 bases unmatched. The CDR3 is made up of 15 amino acids. The CDR3 sequence is CASSLVTGGIYEQYF. DNA of the CDR3: TGTGCCAGCAGCTTAGTGACAGGGGGCATCTACGAGCAGTACTTC.

This chain links TRBV7-8 with TRBJ2-5, with TRBD2 identical over 9 bases. The CDR3 runs 15 residues. Germline assignment: CDR1 SGHVS and CDR2 FQNEAQ. Trimming removed 2 bases from V and 1 base from J; junction bases left unmatched: 2. CDR3 coding DNA: TGTGCCAGCAGCTTAATGCGGGGGGGCCAAGAGACCCAGTACTTC. This gives the protein CASSLMRGGQETQYF.

Ten or more counts support this clone. The sample carries other DNA sequences with the same CDR3. The chain joins TRBV5-1 to TRBJ2-1, with D perhaps TRBD1 (7 bases). CDR1 is SGHRS, CDR2 YFSETQ, per germline. Trimming removed 4 bases from V and 0 bases from J, with 11 bases in between. The CDR3 length is 15 residues. CDR3 sequence (DNA): TGCGCCAGCAGCCCAGGGGGGAGCTCCTACAATGAGCAGTTCTTC. Translating it yields CASSPGGSSYNEQFF.

The chain combines TRBV6-5 with TRBJ1-2, with unresolved D. V shed 6 bases and J shed 8 bases, with 13 bases lying between them. Germline V gene sequence: CDR1 MNHEY, CDR2 SVGAGI. The CDR3 runs to 12 residues. The CDR3 sequence: CASRPSQGGYTF. DNA for the CDR3: TGTGCCAGCAGACCTTCGCAAGGAGGCTACACCTTC.

On this clone itself: This same CDR3 is encoded by further DNA sequences in the sample. The CDR3 DNA follows: TGCGCCAGCAGCCAAGATACAGCCGCTAACTATGGCTACACCTTC. As protein: CASSQDTAANYGYTF. The chain combines TRBV4-1 with TRBJ1-2; no clear D. Per germline, CDR1 MGHRA and CDR2 YSYEKL. This CDR3 spans 15 amino acids. V lost 0 bases to trimming and J lost 0 bases, with 8 bases between them.

The chain combines TRBV4-1 with TRBJ1-4; TRBD1 is a possible D gene (5 bases). The CDR3 runs to 15 residues. V was clipped by 0 bases and J by 7 bases, with 12 bases between them. CDR1 and CDR2 from the germline V gene are MGHRA and YSYEKL. The CDR3 here is CASSQEGPGGEKLFF. CDR3 coding DNA: TGCGCCAGCAGCCAAGAGGGCCCTGGGGGTGAAAAACTGTTTTTT.

The chain joins TRBV19 to TRBJ1-2; D possibly corresponds to TRBD1 (6 bases). Germline CDR1 reads LNHDA; CDR2 reads SQIVND (reference sequence). The CDR3 loop spans 15 amino acids. V lost 5 bases to trimming and J lost 3 bases, with 16 bases between them. The CDR3 DNA reads as TGTGCCAGTAGTCCGAGGGACACTGCCTACTATGGCTACACCTTC. Its protein product is CASSPRDTAYYGYTF. Combining the CDR3 with reference TRBV19 and TRBJ1-2 gives the whole variable domain DGGITQSPKYLFRKEGQNVTLSCEQNLNHDAMYWYRQDPGQGLRLIYYSQIVNDFQKGDIAEGYSVSREKKESFPLTVTSAQKNPTAFYLCASSPRDTAYYGYTFGSGTRLTVV.

This sequence joins TRBV5-8 and TRBJ2-7; D gene ambiguous. Germline V gene data show CDR1 as SGHTS and CDR2 as YDEGEE. The V end lost 0 bases, the J end lost 0 bases, and 7 bases lay between the germline ends. CDR3 length: 14 amino acids. The CDR3 protein is CASSLDGRSYEQYF. Here the CDR3 DNA reads TGTGCCAGCAGCTTGGACGGTCGCTCCTACGAGCAGTACTTC. The full variable domain, completed using reference TRBV5-8 and TRBJ2-7, is EAGVTQSPTHLIKTRGQQATLRCSPISGHTSVYWYQQALGLGLQFLLWYDEGEERNRGNFPPRFSGRQFPNYSSELNVNALELEDSALYLCASSLDGRSYEQYFGPGTRLTVT.

The rearrangement links TRBV28 to TRBJ1-1; TRBD1 agrees at 8 bases. This CDR3 contains 15 residues. Per germline, CDR1 MDHEN and CDR2 SYDVKM. V was pared by 6 bases and J by 4 bases, with 10 bases of the junction left unmatched. The CDR3 DNA reads TGTGCCAGCAGCACGACAGGGGAAGGCAGCACTGAAGCTTTCTTT. It encodes CASSTTGEGSTEAFF.

The chain employs TRBV2 and TRBJ2-3, with 13 bases aligning to TRBD2. The J segment lost 4 bases and the V segment lost 5 bases, leaving 3 bases of the junction unmatched. The CDR3 sequence is 15 residues long. CDR1 is SNHLY and CDR2 is FYNNEI in the germline V gene. The CDR3 nucleotides read TGTGCCAGCAGTCCCGGACTAGCGGGAGCAGATACGCAGTATTTT. This translates into CASSPGLAGADTQYF. Full variable domain (missing parts from reference TRBV2 and TRBJ2-3): EPEVTQTPSHQVTQMGQEVILRCVPISNHLYFYWYRQILGQKVEFLVSFYNNEISEKSEIFDDQFSVERPDGSNFTLKIRSTKLEDSAMYFCASSPGLAGADTQYFGPGTRLTVL.

This chain connects TRBV7-2 to TRBJ1-1; D remains ambiguous. V was shortened by 5 bases and J by 4 bases, with 11 bases between the two germline ends. The CDR3 is made up of 13 amino acids. Germline V gene sequence: CDR1 SGHTA, CDR2 FQGNSA. The CDR3 DNA is TGTGCCAGCAGCGGGCACCGGGGCACTGAAGCTTTCTTT. Translated: CASSGHRGTEAFF.

The chain is built from TRBV10-3 and TRBJ1-1; 7 nucleotides align to TRBD1. The V gene's germline CDR1 is ENHRY and CDR2 SYGVKD. This CDR3 is 12 amino acids long. Germline trimming cut 11 bases from V and 6 bases from J; bases unmatched to any gene: 9. CDR3 protein: CASSQGIPEAFF. The CDR3 DNA reads as TGTGCCTCATCACAGGGGATCCCTGAAGCTTTCTTT.